Each of the 25 T cell receptor beta chains below was sequenced from the same sample in a study of blood T cells in healthy people across ages. A second PCR, run for roughly 7 to 11 cycles, used a sample-barcoded 5' primer plus a J-beta primer mix. TCRdb passed the 5' RACE reads through MiXCR, listing each CDR3 protein once. The repertoire includes around 1,800,000 distinct CDR3 sequences, 30% to 40% of them detected once, and under 30% sits in the top ten. The sequenced sample consisted of blood. These receptors originate from a human donor in good health.

The table lists this clonotype with a few counts. This chain uses TRBV28 with TRBJ2-4; D possibly corresponds to TRBD1 (6 bases). This CDR3 has 14 amino acids. Germline assignment: CDR1 MDHEN and CDR2 SYDVKM. The V and J ends lost 6 bases and 7 bases respectively, with 16 bases between them. The CDR3 here is CASSIRGETNIQYF. The CDR3 DNA sequence: TGTGCCAGCAGCATCAGGGGTGAGACGAACATTCAGTACTTC.

This clonotype turned up a few times. This chain joins TRBV28 and TRBJ1-4; D is uncertain. Germline V gene lookup returns CDR1 MDHEN and CDR2 SYDVKM. The CDR3 is made up of 13 amino acids. Trimming removed 4 bases at V and 0 bases at J, with 3 bases between. The CDR3 region is CASSYATNEKLFF. DNA of the CDR3: TGTGCCAGCAGTTATGCAACTAATGAAAAACTGTTTTTT. The full variable domain, in which reference TRBV28 and TRBJ1-4 provide the parts outside the CDR3, is DVKVTQSSRYLVKRTGEKVFLECVQDMDHENMFWYRQDPGLGLRLIYFSYDVKMKEKGDIPEGYSVSREKKERFSLILESASTNQTSMYLCASSYATNEKLFFGSGTQLSVL.

This chain connects TRBV12-3 or TRBV12-4 to TRBJ2-3, with a possible D match to TRBD1 (6 bases). This CDR3 region has 15 residues. Trimming removed 3 bases at V and 2 bases at J, with 12 bases between. In DNA form, the CDR3 reads TGTGCCAGCAGTTTTCGGAACAGGGTCACAGATACGCAGTATTTT. It codes for CASSFRNRVTDTQYF.

This clonotype was recorded once. This rearrangement joins TRBV7-2 to TRBJ1-5; TRBD1 matches at 7 bases. Per the germline V gene, CDR1 is SGHTA and CDR2 is FQGNSA. V was pared by 1 base and J by 5 bases, with 8 bases of the junction left unmatched. CDR3 length: 16 residues. DNA for the CDR3: TGTGCCAGCAGCTTAGGGGGACAGTTACGGCATCAGCCCCAGCATTTT. Translating it yields CASSLGGQLRHQPQHF.

This clonotype was recorded many times. An end of the junction differs from the germline gene, which may be a read error. The V gene is TRBV5-1, the J gene TRBJ2-1; D perhaps matches TRBD2 (5 bases). The CDR3 runs 14 residues. Germline assignment: CDR1 SGHRS and CDR2 YFSETQ. For the CDR3, the DNA is TGTGCCAGCAGCCCCGGACTGGCGAACAATGAGCAGTTCTTC. This translates into CASSPGLANNEQFF. The full variable domain, its missing parts supplied by reference TRBV5-1 and TRBJ2-1, is KAGVTQTPRYLIKTRGQQVTLSCSPISGHRSVSWYQQTPGQGLQFLFEYFSETQRNKGNFPGRFSGRQFSNSRSEMNVSTLELGDSALYLCASSPGLANNEQFFGPGTRLTVL.

This chain connects TRBV10-2 to TRBJ2-2; TRBD1 might be the D (7 bases). This CDR3 is built from 14 residues. Trimming shortened V by 4 bases and J by 7 bases, and 13 bases separated the two germline ends. Germline V gives CDR1 WSHSY, CDR2 SAAADI. This CDR3 reads CASSGAGGHGELFF. The CDR3 DNA reads TGCGCCAGCAGTGGGGCAGGGGGGCACGGGGAGCTGTTTTTT.

This clonotype was found once. The V call is TRBV4-3, the J call TRBJ1-3, with 8 bases aligning to TRBD1. The CDR3 totals 14 residues. The J segment lost 7 bases and the V segment lost 4 bases, leaving 6 bases of the junction unmatched. Germline CDR1 is LGHNA and CDR2 is YSLEER. The CDR3 is CASSPTGGSNTIYF. DNA for the CDR3: TGCGCCAGCAGCCCTACAGGGGGAAGCAACACCATATATTTT.

This rearrangement joins TRBV5-6 to TRBJ1-2; a possible D gene is TRBD1 (5 bases). The ends were cut back, 1 base at V and 7 bases at J, with 14 bases in the middle. Germline CDR1 and CDR2: SGHDT and YYEEEE. The CDR3 runs 14 residues. CDR3 nucleotides: TGTGCCAGCAGCTTGTTAAGGGGTTGGGGTGGCTACACCTTC. Translated: CASSLLRGWGGYTF.

This clonotype was recorded at least ten times. The rearrangement links TRBV7-2 to TRBJ2-5; no clear D. V was trimmed by 4 bases and J by 2 bases, leaving 2 bases between them. Germline values: CDR1 SGHTA, CDR2 FQGNSA. The CDR3 sequence is 11 residues long. The CDR3: CASSWQETQYF. CDR3 coding DNA: TGTGCCAGCAGCTGGCAAGAGACCCAGTACTTC.

A remark on this clonotype: A much larger clone differs from this one at a single base, so this may be a read error. The chain uses TRBV5-6 and TRBJ2-7; D unresolved. The CDR3 is made up of 11 amino acids. The V gene's germline CDR1 is SGHDT and CDR2 YYEEEE. In nucleotides, the CDR3 is TGTGCCAGCAGCTTTCTCGACGAGCAGGACTTC. It encodes CASSFLDEQDF.

This clonotype has just a few counts. The rearrangement joins TRBV9 to TRBJ2-5; D is undetermined. The CDR3 spans 14 residues. Per the germline V gene, CDR1 is SGDLS and CDR2 is YYNGEE. Trimming removed 4 bases at V and 7 bases at J, with 17 bases between. DNA for the CDR3: TGTGCCAGCAGCCGGGTCGACATTGCAGGGACCCAGTACTTC. Its translation is CASSRVDIAGTQYF.

The rearrangement joins TRBV20-1 to TRBJ1-6; maybe TRBD1 (6 bases). V was shortened by 6 bases and J by 9 bases, with 15 bases between the two germline ends. Germline-derived CDR1 and CDR2 are DFQATT and SNEGSKA (reference sequence). CDR3 size: 13 residues. The CDR3 nucleotides read TGCAGTGCAATAGACAGGCAGAGTTCACCCCTCCACTTT. Translation gives CSAIDRQSSPLHF.

Remarks on this clonotype: As the CDR3 is not closed by the conserved phenylalanine or tryptophan, this likely results from a read error. The chain carries TRBV6-2 or TRBV6-3 and TRBJ1-1; D unclear. Germline V lookup: CDR1 MNHEY, CDR2 SVGEGT. V was clipped by 2 bases and J by 5 bases, with 15 bases between them. CDR3 length equals 15 residues. The CDR3 loop reads CASSYNRNGGTEAFV. As DNA, the CDR3 is TGTGCCAGCAGTTACAACCGGAATGGAGGTACTGAAGCTTTCGTT.

The chain recombines TRBV20-1 with TRBJ2-5, with D perhaps being TRBD1 or TRBD2 (5 bases each). The better agreement between TRBJ2-1 and the DNA end casts doubt on the J call. Germline V CDR1 and CDR2: DFQATT, SNEGSKA (reference sequence). The CDR3 has 13 residues. CDR3 coding DNA: TGCAGTGCCCCGAGGGCGGAGATAGGGACCCAGTTCTTC. Amino acid sequence: CSAPRAEIGTQFF.

This clonotype turned up a few times. The CDR3 coding sequence is TGTGCCAGCAGCTTATTCAGGGAAAGCAGCGAGCAGTACTTC. Translating gives CASSLFRESSEQYF. The chain couples TRBV12-3 or TRBV12-4 to TRBJ2-7, with a weak D call TRBD1 (5 bases). V dropped 6 bases and J dropped 6 bases, with 18 bases sitting between them. The CDR3 is 14 amino acids.

The chain recombines TRBV7-9 with TRBJ2-5; D call uncertain. The CDR3 is made up of 17 amino acids. V was trimmed by 4 bases and J by 0 bases, leaving 18 bases between them. CDR1 is SEHNR, CDR2 FQNEAQ, per germline (reference sequence). The CDR3, as DNA: TGTGCCAGCAGCTCCCTACGAAAAGCGACGTACCAAGAGACCCAGTACTTC. It specifies CASSSLRKATYQETQYF.

The CDR3 sequence is CAWSSRVGAQGYGYTF. The DNA for the CDR3 is TGTGCCTGGAGTAGTAGGGTGGGGGCGCAGGGCTATGGCTACACCTTC. The chain uses TRBV30 and TRBJ1-2, with D possibly being TRBD1 (6 bases). The CDR3 spans 16 residues. Trimming pared 2 bases from V and 4 bases from J, leaving 20 bases between. From germline, CDR1 is GTSNPN and CDR2 SVGIG (reference sequence).

Note on this clonotype: Since a much larger clone is just one base distant, this may be a read error. The chain joins TRBV5-5 to TRBJ2-1; 10 bases are a match to TRBD1. From germline, CDR1 is SGHKS and CDR2 YYEKEE (reference sequence). CDR3 size: 15 residues. Unmatched junction bases numbered 4, after V lost 0 bases and J lost 7 bases. The CDR3 spells CASSLARDRGNEQFF. The CDR3 nucleotides are TGTGCCAGCAGCTTGGCCCGGGACAGGGGAAATGAGCAGTTCTTC.

The V gene is TRBV20-1, the J gene TRBJ2-1; 13 bases map to TRBD2. The V and J ends lost 1 base and 9 bases, in that order; junction bases with no gene match: 18. Germline values: CDR1 DFQATT, CDR2 SNEGSKA (reference sequence). The CDR3 covers 19 residues. Written as DNA, the CDR3 is TGCAGTGCTAGAGCACCCCCGAACCAGGGACTAGCGGGGATGGTTGAGCAGTTCTTC. Its protein product is CSARAPPNQGLAGMVEQFF.

The chain couples TRBV6-6 to TRBJ1-2; no reliable D call. In germline, CDR1 is MNHNY, CDR2 SVGAGI (reference sequence). The V gene lost 8 bases and the J gene lost 5 bases, with 9 bases spanning the gap. The CDR3 spans 11 residues. The CDR3 DNA reads as TGTGCCAGCGGCCCCGATTATGGCTACACCTTC. It specifies CASGPDYGYTF.

V and J are TRBV4-2 and TRBJ2-6; D is possibly TRBD2 (6 bases). Germline V gene sequence: CDR1 LGHNA, CDR2 YNFKEQ. The CDR3 spans 19 residues. Deletions cut 1 base from V and 0 bases from J, with 16 bases between. The CDR3 nucleotides are TGTGCCAGCAGCCAAGGGCGGGGCGGGGAGAGCTCTGGGGCCAACGTCCTGACTTTC. Translation gives CASSQGRGGESSGANVLTF.

This CDR3 reads CASSYRGYLNNEQFF. Here the CDR3 DNA reads TGTGCCAGCAGTTACAGGGGTTATCTAAACAATGAGCAGTTCTTC. The rearrangement uses TRBV6-5 and TRBJ2-1, with a possible D match to TRBD1 (5 bases). Per germline, CDR1 MNHEY and CDR2 SVGAGI. V was pared by 2 bases and J by 5 bases, with 13 bases between. This CDR3 has 15 amino acids.

The V gene is TRBV7-2, the J gene TRBJ1-2; possibly TRBD1 for D (6 bases). There are 16 residues in the CDR3. Germline V gene data show CDR1 as SGHTA and CDR2 as FQGNSA. Deletions cut 1 base from V and 5 bases from J, with 17 bases between. The chain's CDR3 is CASSLGRAGGGYGYTF. The CDR3 DNA follows: TGTGCCAGCAGCTTAGGACGGGCCGGAGGGGGATATGGCTACACCTTC.

The DNA for the CDR3 is TGCAGTGCTTCAGGTTACAATCAGCCCCAGCATTTT. Translating it yields CSASGYNQPQHF. The V and J genes are TRBV20-1 and TRBJ1-5; no firm D call. The V end was cut by 5 bases, the J end by 3 bases, with 8 bases between. The germline gives CDR1 DFQATT, CDR2 SNEGSKA (reference sequence). The CDR3 totals 12 residues.

Written as DNA, the CDR3 is TGCAGTGTCCCAATCACGGAGACTGAAGCTTTCTTT. It yields the protein CSVPITETEAFF. This chain connects TRBV20-1 to TRBJ1-1; D is ambiguous. CDR3 size: 12 residues. Germline V lookup: CDR1 DFQATT, CDR2 SNEGSKA (reference sequence). V was pared by 7 bases and J by 5 bases, with 14 bases between.